This TCR beta chain is from a study of blood T cell repertoires in COVID-19. Assay: immunoSEQ multiplex PCR; the TCRdb copy retains only in-frame clones and omits some. The sample holds around 65,000 clones; just over 90% are singletons and the top ten take roughly 1.5%. Germline V CDR1 and CDR2: SGHDT, YYEEEE. The CDR3 is made up of 18 amino acids. Deletions cut 0 bases from V and 2 bases from J, with 20 bases between. The sample was peripheral blood. The J gene is TRBJ2-5, the V gene TRBV5-6; no reliable D call. The clonotype originates from a human donor in a cohort sampled during active COVID-19. The CDR3 DNA reads TGTGCCAGCAGCTTGGCCTCATACAGAAAAGATGGGCAAGAGACCCAGTACTTC. Translated: CASSLASYRKDGQETQYF. Full variable domain (missing parts from reference TRBV5-6 and TRBJ2-5): DAGVTQSPTHLIKTRGQQVTLRCSPKSGHDTVSWYQQALGQGPQFIFQYYEEEERQRGNFPDRFSGHQFPNYSSELNVNALLLGDSALYLCASSLASYRKDGQETQYFGPGTRLLVL.